This TCR beta chain was captured by sequencing in a study of identical twins. The study, taken as a whole, reports: There was an excess of low generation probability in the out-of-frame alpha sequences that twins shared. A cross-sectional statistical analysis, not follow-up of the same donors, supported the conclusions.

This clonotype was seen at least ten times. Antigen specificity is unknown. From the 5' RACE reads, TCRdb called clonotypes with MiXCR, one entry per CDR3 protein. The data hold under 350,000 distinct CDR3 sequences, with nearly 9.5% observed a single time. This CDR3 has 14 residues. V was pared by 6 bases and J by 8 bases, with 9 bases of the junction left unmatched. Germline V CDR1 and CDR2: SGHRS, YFSETQ. This same sample was also taken into another study, of yellow fever vaccine responses in identical twins.

The chain links TRBV5-1 to TRBJ1-4; 8 bases line up with TRBD1. Sequencing was carried out using CD8+ T cells sorted from blood. The receptor was derived from a woman aged 18-29 years in good health. The CDR3 sequence: CASTLWTGHEKLFF. The CDR3 DNA follows: TGCGCCAGCACCCTATGGACAGGGCACGAAAAACTGTTTTTT.